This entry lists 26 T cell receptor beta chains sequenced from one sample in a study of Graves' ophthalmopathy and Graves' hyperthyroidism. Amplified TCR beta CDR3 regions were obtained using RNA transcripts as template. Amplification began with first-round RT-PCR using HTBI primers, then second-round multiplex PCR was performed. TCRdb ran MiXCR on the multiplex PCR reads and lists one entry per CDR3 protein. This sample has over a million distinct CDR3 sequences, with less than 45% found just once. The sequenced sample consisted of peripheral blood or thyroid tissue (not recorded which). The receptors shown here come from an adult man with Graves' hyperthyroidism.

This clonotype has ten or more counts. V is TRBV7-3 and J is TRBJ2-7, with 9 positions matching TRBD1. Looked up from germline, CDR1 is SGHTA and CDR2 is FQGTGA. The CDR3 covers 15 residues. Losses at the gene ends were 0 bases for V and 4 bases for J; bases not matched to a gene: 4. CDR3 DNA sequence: TGTGCCAGCAGCTTAACCTGGGGACAGGGTTACGAGCAGTACTTC. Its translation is CASSLTWGQGYEQYF. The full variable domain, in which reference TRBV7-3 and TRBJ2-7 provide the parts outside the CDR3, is GAGVSQTPSNKVTEKGKYVELRCDPISGHTALYWYRQSLGQGPEFLIYFQGTGAADDSGLPNDRFFAVRPEGSVSTLKIQRTERGDSAVYLCASSLTWGQGYEQYFGPGTRLTVT.

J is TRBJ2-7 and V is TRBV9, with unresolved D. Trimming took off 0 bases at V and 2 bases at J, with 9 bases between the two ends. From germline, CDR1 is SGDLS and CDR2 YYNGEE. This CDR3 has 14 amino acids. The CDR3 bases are TGTGCCAGCAGCGTAGATACGGATACCTACGAGCAGTACTTC. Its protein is CASSVDTDTYEQYF.

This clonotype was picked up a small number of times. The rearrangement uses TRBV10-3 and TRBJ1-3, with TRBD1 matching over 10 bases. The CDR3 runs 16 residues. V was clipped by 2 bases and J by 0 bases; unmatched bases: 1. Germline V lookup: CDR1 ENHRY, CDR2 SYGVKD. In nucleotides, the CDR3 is TGTGCCATCAGTGAGAGGACAGGGGGCTCTGGAAACACCATATATTTT. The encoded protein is CAISERTGGSGNTIYF.

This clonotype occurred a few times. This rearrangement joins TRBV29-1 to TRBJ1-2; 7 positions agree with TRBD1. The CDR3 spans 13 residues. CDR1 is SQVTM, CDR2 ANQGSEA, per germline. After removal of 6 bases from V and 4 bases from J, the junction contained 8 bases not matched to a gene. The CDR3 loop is CSVRWQGGYGYTF. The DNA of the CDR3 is TGCAGCGTCCGCTGGCAGGGGGGCTATGGCTACACCTTC.

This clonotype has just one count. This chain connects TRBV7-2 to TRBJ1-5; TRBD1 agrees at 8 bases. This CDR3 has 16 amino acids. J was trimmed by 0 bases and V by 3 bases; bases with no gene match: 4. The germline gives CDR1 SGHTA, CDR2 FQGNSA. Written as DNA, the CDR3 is TGTGCCAGCAGCTTTAGCGGGACAGGTAGCAATCAGCCCCAGCATTTT. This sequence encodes CASSFSGTGSNQPQHF. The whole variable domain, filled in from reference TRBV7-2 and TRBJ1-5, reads GAGVSQSPSNKVTEKGKDVELRCDPISGHTALYWYRQSLGQGLEFLIYFQGNSAPDKSGLPSDRFSAERTGGSVSTLTIQRTQQEDSAVYLCASSFSGTGSNQPQHFGDGTRLSIL.

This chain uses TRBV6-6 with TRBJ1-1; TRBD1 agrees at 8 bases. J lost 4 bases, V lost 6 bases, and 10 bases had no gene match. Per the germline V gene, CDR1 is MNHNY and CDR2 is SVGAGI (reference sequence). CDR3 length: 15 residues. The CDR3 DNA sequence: TGTGCCAGCAGGGAGTTCACAGGGGGTGGCACTGAAGCTTTCTTT. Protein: CASREFTGGGTEAFF.

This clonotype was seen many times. CDR3 coding DNA: TGTGCCATCAGTCCGGGACGCCGGAACACTGAAGCTTTCTTT. The encoded protein is CAISPGRRNTEAFF. The chain recombines TRBV10-3 with TRBJ1-1; perhaps TRBD1 as D (5 bases). Germline-derived CDR1 and CDR2 are ENHRY and SYGVKD. Deletions cut 5 bases from V and 1 base from J, with 11 bases between. The CDR3 is 14 amino acids.

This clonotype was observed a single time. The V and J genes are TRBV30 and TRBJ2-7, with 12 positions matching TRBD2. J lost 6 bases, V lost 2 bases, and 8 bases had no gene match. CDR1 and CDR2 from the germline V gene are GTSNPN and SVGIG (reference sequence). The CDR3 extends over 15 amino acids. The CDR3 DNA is TGTGCCTGGAGTTTCGGGGGGACTAGCGGGTCCGAGCAGTACTTC. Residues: CAWSFGGTSGSEQYF.

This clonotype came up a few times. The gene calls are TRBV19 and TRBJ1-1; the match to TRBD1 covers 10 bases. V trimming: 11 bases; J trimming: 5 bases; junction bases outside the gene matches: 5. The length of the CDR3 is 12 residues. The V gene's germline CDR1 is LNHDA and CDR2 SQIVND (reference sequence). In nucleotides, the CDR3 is TGTGCCGTTGGACAGGGGGGAACTGAAGCTTTCTTT. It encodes CAVGQGGTEAFF. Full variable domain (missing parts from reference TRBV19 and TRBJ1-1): DGGITQSPKYLFRKEGQNVTLSCEQNLNHDAMYWYRQDPGQGLRLIYYSQIVNDFQKGDIAEGYSVSREKKESFPLTVTSAQKNPTAFYLCAVGQGGTEAFFGQGTRLTVV.

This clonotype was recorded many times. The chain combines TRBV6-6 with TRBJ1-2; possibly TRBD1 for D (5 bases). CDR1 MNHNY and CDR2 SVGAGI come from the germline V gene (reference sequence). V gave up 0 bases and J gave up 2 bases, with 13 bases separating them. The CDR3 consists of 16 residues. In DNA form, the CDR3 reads TGTGCCAGCAGTTACTCGGGAGACAGCGTCAACTATGGCTACACCTTC. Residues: CASSYSGDSVNYGYTF.

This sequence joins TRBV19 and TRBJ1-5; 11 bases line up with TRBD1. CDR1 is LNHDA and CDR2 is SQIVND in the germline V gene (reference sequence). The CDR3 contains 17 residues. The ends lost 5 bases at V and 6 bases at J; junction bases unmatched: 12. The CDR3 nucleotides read TGTGCCAGTAGTTACGGACAGGGGGCACCGGTAGTTCAGCCCCAGCATTTT. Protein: CASSYGQGAPVVQPQHF. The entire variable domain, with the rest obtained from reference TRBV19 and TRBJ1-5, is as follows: DGGITQSPKYLFRKEGQNVTLSCEQNLNHDAMYWYRQDPGQGLRLIYYSQIVNDFQKGDIAEGYSVSREKKESFPLTVTSAQKNPTAFYLCASSYGQGAPVVQPQHFGDGTRLSIL.

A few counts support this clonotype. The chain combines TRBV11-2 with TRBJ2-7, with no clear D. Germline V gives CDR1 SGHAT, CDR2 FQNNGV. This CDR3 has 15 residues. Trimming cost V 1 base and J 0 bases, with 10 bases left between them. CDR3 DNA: TGTGCCAGCAGCTTAGCGGAAGTTAGCTCCTACGAGCAGTACTTC. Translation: CASSLAEVSSYEQYF.

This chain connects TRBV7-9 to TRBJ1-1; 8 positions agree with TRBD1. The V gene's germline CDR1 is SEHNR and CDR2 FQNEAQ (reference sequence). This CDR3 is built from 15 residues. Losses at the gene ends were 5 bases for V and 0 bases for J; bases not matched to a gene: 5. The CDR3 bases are TGTGCCAGCAGCGGAGGGGACAGGATGAACACTGAAGCTTTCTTT. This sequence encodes CASSGGDRMNTEAFF.

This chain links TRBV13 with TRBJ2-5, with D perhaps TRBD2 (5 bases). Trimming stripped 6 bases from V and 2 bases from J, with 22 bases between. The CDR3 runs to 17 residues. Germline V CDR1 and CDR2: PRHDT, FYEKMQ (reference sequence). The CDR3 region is CASSYGRGRSSQETQYF. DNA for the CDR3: TGTGCCAGCAGTTACGGTCGGGGAAGGAGCTCGCAAGAGACCCAGTACTTC.

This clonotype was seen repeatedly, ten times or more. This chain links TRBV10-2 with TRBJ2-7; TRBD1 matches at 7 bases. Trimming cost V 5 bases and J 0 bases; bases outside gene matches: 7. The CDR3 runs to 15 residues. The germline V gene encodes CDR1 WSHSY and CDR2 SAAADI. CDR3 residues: CASSPPGTASYEQYF. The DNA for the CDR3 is TGCGCCAGCAGTCCCCCCGGGACAGCCTCCTACGAGCAGTACTTC.

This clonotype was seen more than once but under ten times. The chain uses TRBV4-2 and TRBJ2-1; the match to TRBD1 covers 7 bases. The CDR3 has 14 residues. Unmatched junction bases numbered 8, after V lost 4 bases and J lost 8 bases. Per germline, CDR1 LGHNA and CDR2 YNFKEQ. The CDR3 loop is CASSRWTGEDEQFF. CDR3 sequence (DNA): TGTGCCAGCAGCCGCTGGACAGGAGAGGATGAGCAGTTCTTC.

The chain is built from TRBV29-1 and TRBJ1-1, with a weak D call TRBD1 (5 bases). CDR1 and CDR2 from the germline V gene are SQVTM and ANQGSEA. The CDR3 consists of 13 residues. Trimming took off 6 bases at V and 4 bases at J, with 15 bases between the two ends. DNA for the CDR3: TGCAGCGTCCTGGTGGGGCAGTCCACTGAAGCTTTCTTT. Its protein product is CSVLVGQSTEAFF. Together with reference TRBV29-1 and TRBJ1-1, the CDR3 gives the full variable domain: SAVISQKPSRDICQRGTSLTIQCQVDSQVTMMFWYRQQPGQSLTLIATANQGSEATYESGFVIDKFPISRPNLTFSTLTVSNMSPEDSSIYLCSVLVGQSTEAFFGQGTRLTVV.

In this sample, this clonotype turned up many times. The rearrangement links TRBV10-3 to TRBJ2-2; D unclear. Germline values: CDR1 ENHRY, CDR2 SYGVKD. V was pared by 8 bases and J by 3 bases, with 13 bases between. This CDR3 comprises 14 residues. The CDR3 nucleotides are TGTGCCATCGGTTATGCAGACCACACCGGGGAGCTGTTTTTT. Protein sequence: CAIGYADHTGELFF.

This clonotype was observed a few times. The CDR3 nucleotides are TGTGCCAGCAGGGAGACGACAGGCTCTGGAAACACCATATATTTT. Translation gives CASRETTGSGNTIYF. V is TRBV5-6 and J is TRBJ1-3, with D tentatively TRBD1 (6 bases). The CDR3 loop spans 15 amino acids. Per the germline V gene, CDR1 is SGHDT and CDR2 is YYEEEE. Trimming left V 5 bases short and J 0 bases short, with 12 bases between.

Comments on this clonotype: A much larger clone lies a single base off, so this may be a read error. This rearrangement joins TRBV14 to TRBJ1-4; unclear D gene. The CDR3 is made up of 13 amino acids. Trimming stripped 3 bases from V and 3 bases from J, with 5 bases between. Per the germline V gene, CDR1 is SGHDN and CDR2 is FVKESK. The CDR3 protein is CASSHYANEKLFF. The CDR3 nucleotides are TGTGCCAGCAGCCATTACGCTAATGAAAAACTGTTTTTT.

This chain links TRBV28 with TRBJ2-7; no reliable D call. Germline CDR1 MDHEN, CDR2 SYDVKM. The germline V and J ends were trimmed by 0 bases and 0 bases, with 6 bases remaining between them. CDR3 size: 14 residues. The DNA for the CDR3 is TGTGCCAGCAGTTTATGGATGGACTCCTACGAGCAGTACTTC. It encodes CASSLWMDSYEQYF.

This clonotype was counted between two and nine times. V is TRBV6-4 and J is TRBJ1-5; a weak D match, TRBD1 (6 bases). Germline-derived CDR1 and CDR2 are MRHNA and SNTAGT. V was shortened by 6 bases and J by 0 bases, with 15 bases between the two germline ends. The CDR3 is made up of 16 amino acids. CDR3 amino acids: CASSALTGFSNQPQHF. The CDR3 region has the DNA TGTGCCAGCAGCGCCCTAACAGGGTTTAGCAATCAGCCCCAGCATTTT.

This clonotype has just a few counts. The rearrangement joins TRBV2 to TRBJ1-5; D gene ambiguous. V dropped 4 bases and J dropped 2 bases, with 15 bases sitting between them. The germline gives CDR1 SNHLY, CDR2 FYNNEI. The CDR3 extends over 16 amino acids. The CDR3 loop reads CASSGQSAGGNQPQHF. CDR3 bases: TGTGCCAGCAGTGGTCAGTCCGCCGGTGGCAATCAGCCCCAGCATTTT.

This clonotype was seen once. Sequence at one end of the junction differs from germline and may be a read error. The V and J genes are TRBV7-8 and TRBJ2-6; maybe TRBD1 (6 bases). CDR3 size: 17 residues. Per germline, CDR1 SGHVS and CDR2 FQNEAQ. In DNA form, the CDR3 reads TGTACCAGCAGAGATTCCATACCAGGGGCTGGGGCCAACGTCCTGACTTTC. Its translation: CTSRDSIPGAGANVLTF.

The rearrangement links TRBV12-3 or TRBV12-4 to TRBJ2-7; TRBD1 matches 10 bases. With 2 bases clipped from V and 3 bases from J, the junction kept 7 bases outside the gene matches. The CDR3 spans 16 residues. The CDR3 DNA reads TGTGCCAGCAGTTTACGGTTTGGGACAGGGGACTACGAGCAGTACTTC. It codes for CASSLRFGTGDYEQYF.

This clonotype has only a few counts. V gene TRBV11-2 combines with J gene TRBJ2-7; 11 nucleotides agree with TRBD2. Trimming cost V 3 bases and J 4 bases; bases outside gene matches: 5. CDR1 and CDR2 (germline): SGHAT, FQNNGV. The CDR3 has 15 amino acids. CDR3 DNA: TGTGCCAGCAGCTTTAGCGGGGGGGCTGAGTACGAGCAGTACTTC. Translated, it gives CASSFSGGAEYEQYF.